This TCR beta chain was identified during a study of long-term antiretroviral therapy in people with HIV. Assay version v3.0 of immunoSEQ was used, and it was run at survey level. Data came from immunoSEQ multiplex PCR; TCRdb stores just in-frame clones and leaves some out. The sample lists roughly 30,000 clones, approximately 85% occurring once. Study conclusions and caveats: Repertoire dominance by clones expanded before ART was seen at all time points.

The CDR3 is 17 amino acids. The V gene's germline CDR1 is MNHNS and CDR2 SASEGT. V shed 1 base and J shed 1 base, with 13 bases lying between them. Concerning this clone itself: Its antigen is not identified.

Source: unsorted PBMCs, taken 0.8 years before starting antiretroviral therapy. The sequence came from a man younger than 35 with HIV. The V call is TRBV6-1, the J call TRBJ2-2; perhaps TRBD2 as D (6 bases). The CDR3 nucleotides are TGTGCCAGCAGTGAAGGCGAAGCGGGCCTGAACACCGGGGAGCTGTTTTTT. Translated: CASSEGEAGLNTGELFF.